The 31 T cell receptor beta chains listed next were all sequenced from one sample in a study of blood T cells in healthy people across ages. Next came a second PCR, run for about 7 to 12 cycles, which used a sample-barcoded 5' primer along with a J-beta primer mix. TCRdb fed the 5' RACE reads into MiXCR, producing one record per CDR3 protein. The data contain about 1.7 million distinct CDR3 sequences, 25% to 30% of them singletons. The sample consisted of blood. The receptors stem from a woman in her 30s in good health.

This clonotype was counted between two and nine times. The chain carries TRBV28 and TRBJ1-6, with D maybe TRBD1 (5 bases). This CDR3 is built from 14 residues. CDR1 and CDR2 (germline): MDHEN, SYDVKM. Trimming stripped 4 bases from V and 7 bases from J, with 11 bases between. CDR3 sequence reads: CASSWGKSNSPLHF. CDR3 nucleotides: TGTGCCAGCAGTTGGGGGAAGTCGAATTCACCCCTCCACTTT.

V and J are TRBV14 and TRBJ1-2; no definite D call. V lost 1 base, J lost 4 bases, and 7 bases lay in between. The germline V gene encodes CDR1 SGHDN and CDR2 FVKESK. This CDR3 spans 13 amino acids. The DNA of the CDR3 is TGTGCCAGCAGCCAAGTCAGCGCCTATGGCTACACCTTC. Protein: CASSQVSAYGYTF. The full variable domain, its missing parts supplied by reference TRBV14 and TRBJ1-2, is EAGVTQFPSHSVIEKGQTVTLRCDPISGHDNLYWYRRVMGKEIKFLLHFVKESKQDESGMPNNRFLAERTGGTYSTLKVQPAELEDSGVYFCASSQVSAYGYTFGSGTRLTVV.

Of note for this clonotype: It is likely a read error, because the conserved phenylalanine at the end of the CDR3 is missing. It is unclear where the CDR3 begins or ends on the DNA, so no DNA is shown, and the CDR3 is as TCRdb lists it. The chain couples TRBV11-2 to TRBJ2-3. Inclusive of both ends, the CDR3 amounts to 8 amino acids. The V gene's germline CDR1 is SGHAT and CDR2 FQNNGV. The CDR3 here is CASSSYPL.

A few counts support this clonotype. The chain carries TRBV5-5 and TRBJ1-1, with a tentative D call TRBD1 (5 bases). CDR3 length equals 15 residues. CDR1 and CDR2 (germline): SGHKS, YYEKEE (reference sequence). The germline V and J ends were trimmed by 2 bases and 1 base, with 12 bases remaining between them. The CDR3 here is CASSFLGTGNTEAFF. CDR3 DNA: TGTGCCAGCAGCTTTTTGGGGACGGGGAACACTGAAGCTTTCTTT.

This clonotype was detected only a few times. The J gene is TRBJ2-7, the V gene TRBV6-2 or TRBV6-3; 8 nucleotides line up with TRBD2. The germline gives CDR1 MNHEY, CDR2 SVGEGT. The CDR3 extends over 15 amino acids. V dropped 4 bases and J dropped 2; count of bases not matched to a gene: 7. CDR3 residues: CASSSLGLEPYEQYF. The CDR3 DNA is TGTGCCAGCAGTTCCCTGGGACTAGAGCCCTACGAGCAGTACTTC.

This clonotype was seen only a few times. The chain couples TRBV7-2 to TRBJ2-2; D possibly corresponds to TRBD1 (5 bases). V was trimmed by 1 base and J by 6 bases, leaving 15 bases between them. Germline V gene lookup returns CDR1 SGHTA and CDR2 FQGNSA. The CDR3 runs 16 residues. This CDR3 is CASSLVGHHRAGELFF. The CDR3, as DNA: TGTGCCAGCAGCTTAGTAGGACATCATAGGGCCGGGGAGCTGTTTTTT.

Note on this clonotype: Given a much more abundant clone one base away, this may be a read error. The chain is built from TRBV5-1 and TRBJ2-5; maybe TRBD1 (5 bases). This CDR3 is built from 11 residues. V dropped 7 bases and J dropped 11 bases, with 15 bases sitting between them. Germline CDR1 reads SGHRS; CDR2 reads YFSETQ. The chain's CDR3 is CASGAGNEQYF. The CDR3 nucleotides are TGCGCCAGCGGGGCAGGCAATGAGCAGTACTTC.

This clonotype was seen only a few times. CDR3 nucleotide sequence: TGCAGTGCTAGGATGGGAAGGAATCAGCCCCAGCATTTT. Translation: CSARMGRNQPQHF. The chain employs TRBV20-1 and TRBJ1-5; D is unresolved. Germline V gives CDR1 DFQATT, CDR2 SNEGSKA (reference sequence). CDR3 length: 13 amino acids. Trimming took 3 bases from V and 4 from J, leaving 10 bases between them.

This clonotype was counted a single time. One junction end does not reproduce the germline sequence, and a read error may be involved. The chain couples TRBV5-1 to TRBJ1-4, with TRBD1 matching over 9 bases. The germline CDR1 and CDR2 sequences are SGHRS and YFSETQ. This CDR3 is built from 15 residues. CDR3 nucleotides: TGCGCCAGCAGCGGCGCGGGACAGGGTGGTGAAAAACTGGTTTTT. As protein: CASSGAGQGGEKLVF.

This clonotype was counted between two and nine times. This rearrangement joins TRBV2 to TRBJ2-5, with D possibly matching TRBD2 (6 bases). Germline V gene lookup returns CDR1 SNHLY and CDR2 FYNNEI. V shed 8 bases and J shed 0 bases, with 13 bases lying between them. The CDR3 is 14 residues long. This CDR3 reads CASPLEGNQETQYF. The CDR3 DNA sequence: TGTGCCAGCCCTTTGGAGGGGAACCAAGAGACCCAGTACTTC. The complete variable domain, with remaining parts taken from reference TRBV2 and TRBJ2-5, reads EPEVTQTPSHQVTQMGQEVILRCVPISNHLYFYWYRQILGQKVEFLVSFYNNEISEKSEIFDDQFSVERPDGSNFTLKIRSTKLEDSAMYFCASPLEGNQETQYFGPGTRLLVL.

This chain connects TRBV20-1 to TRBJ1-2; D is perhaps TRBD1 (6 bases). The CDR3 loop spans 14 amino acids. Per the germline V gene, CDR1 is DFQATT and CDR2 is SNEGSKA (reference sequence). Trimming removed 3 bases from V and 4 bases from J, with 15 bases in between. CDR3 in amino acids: CSASTGTNSYGYTF. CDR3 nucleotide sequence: TGCAGTGCTAGTACCGGGACAAATTCCTATGGCTACACCTTC.

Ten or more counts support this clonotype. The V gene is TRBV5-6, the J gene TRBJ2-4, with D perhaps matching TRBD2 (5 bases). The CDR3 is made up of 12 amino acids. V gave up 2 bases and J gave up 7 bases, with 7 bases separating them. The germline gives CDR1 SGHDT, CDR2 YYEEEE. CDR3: CASSLGSNIQYF. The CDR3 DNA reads TGTGCCAGCAGCTTAGGGAGTAACATTCAGTACTTC.

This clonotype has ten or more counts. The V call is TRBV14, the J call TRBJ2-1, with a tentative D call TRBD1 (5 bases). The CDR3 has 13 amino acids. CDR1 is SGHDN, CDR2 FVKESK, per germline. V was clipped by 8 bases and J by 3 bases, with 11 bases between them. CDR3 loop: CASQGQVYNEQFF. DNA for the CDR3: TGTGCCAGCCAGGGTCAGGTCTACAATGAGCAGTTCTTC.

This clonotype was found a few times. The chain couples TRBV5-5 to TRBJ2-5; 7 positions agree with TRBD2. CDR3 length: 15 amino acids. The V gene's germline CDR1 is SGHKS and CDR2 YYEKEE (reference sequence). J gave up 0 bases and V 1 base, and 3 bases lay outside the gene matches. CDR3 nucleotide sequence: TGTGCCAGCAGCTTGTGGGGGGGTGACCAAGAGACCCAGTACTTC. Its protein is CASSLWGGDQETQYF.

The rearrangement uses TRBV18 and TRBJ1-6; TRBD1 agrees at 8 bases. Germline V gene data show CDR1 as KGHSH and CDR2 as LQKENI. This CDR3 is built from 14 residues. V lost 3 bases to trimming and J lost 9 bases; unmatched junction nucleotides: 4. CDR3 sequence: CASSPTGGVSPLHF. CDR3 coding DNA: TGTGCCAGCTCACCCACAGGGGGTGTTTCACCCCTCCACTTT.

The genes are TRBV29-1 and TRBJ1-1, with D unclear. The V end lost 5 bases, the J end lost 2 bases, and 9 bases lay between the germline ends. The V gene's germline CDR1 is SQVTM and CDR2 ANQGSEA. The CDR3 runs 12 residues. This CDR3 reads CSVQKVNTEAFF. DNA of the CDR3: TGCAGCGTTCAAAAGGTTAACACTGAAGCTTTCTTT.

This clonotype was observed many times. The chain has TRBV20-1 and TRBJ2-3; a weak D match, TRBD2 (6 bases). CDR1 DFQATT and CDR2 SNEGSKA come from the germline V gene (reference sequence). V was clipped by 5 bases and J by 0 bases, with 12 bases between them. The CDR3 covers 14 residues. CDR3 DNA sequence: TGCAGTGCTTCCGGGAGTGAGAGCACAGATACGCAGTATTTT. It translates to CSASGSESTDTQYF.

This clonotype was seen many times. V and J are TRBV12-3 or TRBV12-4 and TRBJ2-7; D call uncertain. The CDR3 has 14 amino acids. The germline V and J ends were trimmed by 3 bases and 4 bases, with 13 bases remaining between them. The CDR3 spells CASSLNTALYEQYF. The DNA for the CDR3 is TGTGCCAGCAGTTTGAACACTGCATTATACGAGCAGTACTTC.

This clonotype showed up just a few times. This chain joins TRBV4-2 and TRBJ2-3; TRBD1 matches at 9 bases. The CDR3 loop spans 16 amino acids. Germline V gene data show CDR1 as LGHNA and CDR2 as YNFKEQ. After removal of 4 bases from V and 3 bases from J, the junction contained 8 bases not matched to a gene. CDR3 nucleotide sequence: TGTGCCAGCAGCCCTGACAGGGGGACGCAAACAGATACGCAGTATTTT. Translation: CASSPDRGTQTDTQYF.

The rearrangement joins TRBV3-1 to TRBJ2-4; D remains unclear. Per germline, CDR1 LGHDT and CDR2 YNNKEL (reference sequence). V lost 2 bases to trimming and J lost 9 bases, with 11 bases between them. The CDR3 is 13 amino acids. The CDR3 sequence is CASSQCQECIQYF. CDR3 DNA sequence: TGTGCCAGCAGCCAATGCCAGGAATGCATTCAGTACTTC.

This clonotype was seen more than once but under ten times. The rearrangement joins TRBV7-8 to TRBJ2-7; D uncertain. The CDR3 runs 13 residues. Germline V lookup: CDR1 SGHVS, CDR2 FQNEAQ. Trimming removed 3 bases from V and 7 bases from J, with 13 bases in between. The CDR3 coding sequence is TGTGCCAGCAGCTTCGCCCAGAGGTTGGAGCAGTACTTC. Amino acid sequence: CASSFAQRLEQYF.

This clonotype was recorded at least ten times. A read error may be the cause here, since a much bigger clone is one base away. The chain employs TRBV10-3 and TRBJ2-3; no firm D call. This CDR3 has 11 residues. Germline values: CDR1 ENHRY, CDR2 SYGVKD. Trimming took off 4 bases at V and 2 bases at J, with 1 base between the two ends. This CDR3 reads CAISVTDTQYF. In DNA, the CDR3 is TGTGCCATCAGTGTCACAGATACGCAGTATTTT.

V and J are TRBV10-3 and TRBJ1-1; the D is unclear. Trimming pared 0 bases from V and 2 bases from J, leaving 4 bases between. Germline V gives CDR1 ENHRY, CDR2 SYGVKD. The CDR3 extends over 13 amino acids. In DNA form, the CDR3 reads TGTGCCATCAGTGAGTCGGACAACACTGAAGCTTTCTTT. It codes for CAISESDNTEAFF.

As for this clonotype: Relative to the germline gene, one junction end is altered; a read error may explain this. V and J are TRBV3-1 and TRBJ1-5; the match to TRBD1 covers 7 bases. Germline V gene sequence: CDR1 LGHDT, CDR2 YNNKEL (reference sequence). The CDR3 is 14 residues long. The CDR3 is CASNQQQGNQPQHF. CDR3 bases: TGTGCCAGCAACCAACAACAGGGGAATCAGCCCCAGCATTTT.

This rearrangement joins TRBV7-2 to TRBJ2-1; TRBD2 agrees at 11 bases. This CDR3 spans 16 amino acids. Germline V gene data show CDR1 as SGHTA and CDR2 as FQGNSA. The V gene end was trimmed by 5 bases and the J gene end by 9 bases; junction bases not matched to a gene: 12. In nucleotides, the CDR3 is TGTGCCAGCAGCCACCCGGGACTAGCGGTTTTCGGTGAGCAGTTCTTC. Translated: CASSHPGLAVFGEQFF.

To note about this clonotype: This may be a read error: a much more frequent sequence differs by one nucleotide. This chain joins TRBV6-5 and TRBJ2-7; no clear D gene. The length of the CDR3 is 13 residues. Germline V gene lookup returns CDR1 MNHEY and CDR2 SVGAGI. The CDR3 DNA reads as TGTGCCAGCAATAGGGCCCCTAACTACGAGCGGTACTTC. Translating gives CASNRAPNYERYF.

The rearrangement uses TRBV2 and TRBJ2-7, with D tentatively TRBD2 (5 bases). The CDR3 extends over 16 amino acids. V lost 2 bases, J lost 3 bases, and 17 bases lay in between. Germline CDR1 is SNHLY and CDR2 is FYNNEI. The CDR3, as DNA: TGTGCCAGCAGTGAACCGCTTGTGAGGGCAGTCTACGAGCAGTACTTC. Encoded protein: CASSEPLVRAVYEQYF.

The CDR3, as DNA: TGCAGCGTCCGCAGTTCCGCGGAGGCGAACACCGGGGAGCTGTTTTTT. Amino acid sequence: CSVRSSAEANTGELFF. The chain uses TRBV29-1 and TRBJ2-2; weak D call: TRBD2 (5 bases). The germline gives CDR1 SQVTM, CDR2 ANQGSEA. CDR3 length: 16 residues. V lost 6 bases and J 0 bases, leaving 17 bases between the germline ends.

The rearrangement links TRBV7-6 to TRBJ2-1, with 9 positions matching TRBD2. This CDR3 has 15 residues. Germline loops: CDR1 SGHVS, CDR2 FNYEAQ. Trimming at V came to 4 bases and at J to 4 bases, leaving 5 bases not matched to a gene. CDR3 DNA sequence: TGTGCCAGCAGCTATAGCGGGAGCGCTTACAATGAGCAGTTCTTC. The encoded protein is CASSYSGSAYNEQFF. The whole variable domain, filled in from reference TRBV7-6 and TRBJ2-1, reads GAGVSQSPRYKVTKRGQDVALRCDPISGHVSLYWYRQALGQGPEFLTYFNYEAQQDKSGLPNDRFSAERPEGSISTLTIQRTEQRDSAMYRCASSYSGSAYNEQFFGPGTRLTVL.

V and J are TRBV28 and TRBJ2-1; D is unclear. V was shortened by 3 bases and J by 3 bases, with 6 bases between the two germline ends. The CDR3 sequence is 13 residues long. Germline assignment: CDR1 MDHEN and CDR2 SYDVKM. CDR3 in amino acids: CASSFWSYNEQFF. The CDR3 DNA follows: TGTGCCAGCAGTTTCTGGAGCTACAATGAGCAGTTCTTC.

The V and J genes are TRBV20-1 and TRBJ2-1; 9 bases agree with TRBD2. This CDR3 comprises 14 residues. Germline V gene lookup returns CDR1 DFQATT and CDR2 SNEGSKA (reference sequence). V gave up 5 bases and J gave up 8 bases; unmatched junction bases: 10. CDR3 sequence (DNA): TGCAGTGCTGGCGGGAGGGGGCGCCGTCATGAGCAGTTCTTC. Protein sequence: CSAGGRGRRHEQFF.